The T cell receptor beta chain described here comes from a study of T cell changes during pregnancy in multiple sclerosis. Clones were read by immunoSEQ multiplex PCR, and TCRdb kept only the in-frame ones, dropping some. In the table there are tens of thousands of clones, 89% of which are singletons. V was clipped by 7 bases and J by 5 bases; unmatched bases: 11. The CDR3 is 15 residues long. CDR1 and CDR2 (germline): MDHEN, SYDVKM. The source is a female donor with multiple sclerosis, enrolled in a pregnancy study. The sample in question was CD4+ T cells from peripheral blood mononuclear cells, obtained in the first trimester of pregnancy. The V gene is TRBV28, the J gene TRBJ2-5; 9 bases agree with TRBD2. The CDR3 region is CASNVSGRGPETQYF. CDR3 coding DNA: TGTGCCAGCAACGTTAGCGGGAGAGGCCCGGAGACCCAGTACTTC.